The clone carrying this TCR beta chain was recorded many times. V was clipped by 5 bases and J by 7 bases, with 12 bases between them. This CDR3 contains 13 residues. CDR1 MNHNY and CDR2 SVGAGI come from the germline V gene (reference sequence). These data belong to a study of CD8+CD57+ T cells in acquired aplastic anemia. Patients selected for sequencing had displayed CD8+CD57+ cell expansion by flow cytometry. A severe acquired aplastic anemia diagnosis applied to all patients. The template for TCR beta VDJ and CDR3 sequence profiling was genomic DNA. TCRdb passed the reads through MiXCR, listing each CDR3 protein once. Of 150,000 to 200,000 distinct CDR3 sequences listed, approximately 48% were seen once; the top ten hold about 8.8%.

The sequence came from a human donor with aplastic anemia. Sequencing input: sorted CD4+, CD8+, or CD8+CD57+ T cells (not recorded which) from PBMCs. V is TRBV6-6 and J is TRBJ2-1; D not certain. The CDR3 region is CASSLLHRNEQFF. The CDR3 DNA follows: TGTGCCAGCAGTCTATTACATAGGAATGAGCAGTTCTTC.